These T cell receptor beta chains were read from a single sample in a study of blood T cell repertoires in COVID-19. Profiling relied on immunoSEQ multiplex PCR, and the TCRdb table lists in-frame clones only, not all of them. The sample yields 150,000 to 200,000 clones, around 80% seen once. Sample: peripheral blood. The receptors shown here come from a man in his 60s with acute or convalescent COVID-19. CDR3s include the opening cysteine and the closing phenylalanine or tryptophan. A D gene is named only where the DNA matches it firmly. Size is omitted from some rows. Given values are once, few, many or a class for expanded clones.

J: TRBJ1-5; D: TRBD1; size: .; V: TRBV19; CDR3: CASSETGGNQPQHF; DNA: TGTGCCAGTAGCGAGACAGGGGGCAACCAGCCCCAGCATTTT
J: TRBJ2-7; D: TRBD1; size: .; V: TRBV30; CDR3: CAWTGTGGYEQYF; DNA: TGTGCCTGGACCGGGACAGGGGGCTACGAGCAGTACTTC
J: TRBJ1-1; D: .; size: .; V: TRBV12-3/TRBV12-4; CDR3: CASSLAGNTEAFF; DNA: TGTGCCAGCAGTTTGGCGGGGAACACTGAAGCTTTCTTT
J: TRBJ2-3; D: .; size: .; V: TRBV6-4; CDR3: CASSEVALGTDTQYF; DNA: TGTGCCAGCAGTGAAGTAGCTCTGGGCACAGATACGCAGTATTTT
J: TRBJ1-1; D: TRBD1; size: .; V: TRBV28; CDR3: CASSFSGGLNTEAFF; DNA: TGTGCCAGCAGTTTCTCAGGGGGGCTGAACACTGAAGCTTTCTTT
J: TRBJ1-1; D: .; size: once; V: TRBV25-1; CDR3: CASSDSDTPYTEAFF; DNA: TGTGCCAGCAGTGACTCGGACACCCCTTACACTGAAGCTTTCTTT
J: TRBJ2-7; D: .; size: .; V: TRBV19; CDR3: CASSISQGRPYEQYF; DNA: TGTGCCAGTAGTATATCCCAGGGTAGACCCTACGAGCAGTACTTC
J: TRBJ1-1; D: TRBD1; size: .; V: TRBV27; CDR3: CASSKNRDRGRNTEAFF; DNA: TGTGCCAGCAGTAAGAACCGGGACAGGGGTAGGAACACTGAAGCTTTCTTT
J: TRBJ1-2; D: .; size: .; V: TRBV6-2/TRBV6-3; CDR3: CASSPPVPIGYTF; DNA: TGTGCCAGCAGCCCCCCAGTCCCAATTGGCTACACCTTC
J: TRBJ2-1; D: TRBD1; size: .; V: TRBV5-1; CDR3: CASSLVTGQGVWNEQFF; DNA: TGCGCCAGCAGCTTGGTTACGGGACAGGGGGTCTGGAATGAGCAGTTCTTC
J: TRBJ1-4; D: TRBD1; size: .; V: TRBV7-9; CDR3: CASSLIKTGSATNEKLFF; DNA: TGTGCCAGCAGCTTAATCAAGACAGGGAGTGCAACTAATGAAAAACTGTTTTTT
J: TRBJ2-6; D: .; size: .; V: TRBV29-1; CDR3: CSVEDSLKGANVLTF; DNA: TGCAGCGTTGAAGACAGTCTGAAAGGGGCCAACGTCCTGACTTTC
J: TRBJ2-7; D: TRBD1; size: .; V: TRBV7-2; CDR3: CASSSTGTGNYEQYF; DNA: TGTGCCAGCAGTTCAACCGGGACAGGGAACTACGAGCAGTACTTC
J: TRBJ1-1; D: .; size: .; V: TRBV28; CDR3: CASSLRGNTEAFF; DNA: TGTGCCAGCAGTTTGAGAGGGAACACTGAAGCTTTCTTT
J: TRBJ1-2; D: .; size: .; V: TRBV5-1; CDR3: CASSLVGRGGDNYGYTF; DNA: TGCGCCAGCAGCTTGGTTGGCAGGGGAGGGGACAACTATGGCTACACCTTC
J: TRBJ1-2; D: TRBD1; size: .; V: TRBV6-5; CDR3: CASSTGTGNGYTF; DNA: TGTGCCAGCAGTACCGGGACAGGGAATGGCTACACCTTC
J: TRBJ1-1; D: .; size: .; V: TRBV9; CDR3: CASSVLGGTEAFF; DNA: TGTGCCAGCAGCGTCCTTGGAGGCACTGAAGCTTTCTTT
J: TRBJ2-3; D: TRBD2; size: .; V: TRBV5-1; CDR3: CASSGAGGTDTQYF; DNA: TGCGCCAGCAGCGGAGCGGGGGGCACAGATACGCAGTATTTT
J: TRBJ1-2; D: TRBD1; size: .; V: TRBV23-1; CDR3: CASSQIGVRGQGTDGYTF; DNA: TGCGCCAGCAGTCAAATCGGGGTTCGGGGACAGGGGACAGATGGCTACACCTTC
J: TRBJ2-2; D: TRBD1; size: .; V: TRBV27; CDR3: CASTRYRGNTGELFF; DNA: TGTGCCAGCACGCGGTACAGGGGAAACACCGGGGAGCTGTTTTTT
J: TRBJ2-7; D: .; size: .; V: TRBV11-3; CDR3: CASSSGGGDEQYF; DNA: TGTGCCAGCAGCTCCGGGGGTGGCGACGAGCAGTACTTC
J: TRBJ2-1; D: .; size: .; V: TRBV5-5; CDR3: CASSPNFQGSGYNEQFF; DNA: TGTGCCAGCAGTCCTAACTTTCAGGGGAGCGGCTACAATGAGCAGTTCTTC
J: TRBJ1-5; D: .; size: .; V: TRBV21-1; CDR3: CASSKARGSNQPQHF; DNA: TGTGCCAGCAGCAAAGCCAGGGGAAGCAATCAGCCCCAGCATTTT
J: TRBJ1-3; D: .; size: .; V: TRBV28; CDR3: CASSPDRSGNTIYF; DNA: TGTGCCAGCAGTCCCGACAGGTCTGGGAACACCATATATTTT
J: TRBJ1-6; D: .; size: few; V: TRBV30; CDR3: CASQTGGNSPLHF; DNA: TGTGCCTCGCAGACAGGAGGTAATTCACCCCTCCACTTT
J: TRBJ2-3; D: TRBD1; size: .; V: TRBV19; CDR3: CASSMDRGTDTQYF; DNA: TGTGCCAGTAGTATGGACAGGGGCACAGATACGCAGTATTTT
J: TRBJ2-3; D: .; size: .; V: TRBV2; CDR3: CASSEKLAPRYF; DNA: TGTGCCAGCAGTGAAAAATTAGCCCCCAGGTATTTT
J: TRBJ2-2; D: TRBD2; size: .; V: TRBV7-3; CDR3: CASSLTTGGASGELFF; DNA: TGTGCCAGCAGCTTAACGACCGGGGGGGCCTCCGGGGAGCTGTTTTTT
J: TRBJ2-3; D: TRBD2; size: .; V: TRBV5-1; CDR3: CASSTTSPADTQYF; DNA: TGCGCCAGCAGCACGACTAGCCCGGCAGATACGCAGTATTTT
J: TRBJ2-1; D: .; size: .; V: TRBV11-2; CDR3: CASSLELSSYNEQFF; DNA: TGTGCCAGCAGCTTAGAATTGTCTTCCTACAATGAGCAGTTCTTC
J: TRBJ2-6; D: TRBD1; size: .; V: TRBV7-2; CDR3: CASRTGGVSGANVLTF; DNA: TGTGCCAGCAGGACAGGGGGGGTCTCTGGGGCCAACGTCCTGACTTTC
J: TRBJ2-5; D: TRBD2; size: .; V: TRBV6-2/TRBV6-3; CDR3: CASSYILAGKETQYF; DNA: TGTGCCAGCAGTTACATCCTAGCGGGGAAAGAGACCCAGTACTTC
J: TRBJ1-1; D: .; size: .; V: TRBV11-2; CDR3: CASSSLLNTEAFF; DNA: TGTGCCAGCAGCTCTCTCCTGAACACTGAAGCTTTCTTT
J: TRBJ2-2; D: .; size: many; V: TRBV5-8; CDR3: CASSPGTTNTGELFF; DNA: TGTGCCAGCAGCCCCGGGACAACGAACACCGGGGAGCTGTTTTTT